This T cell receptor (beta chain) was recovered during a study of control samples from healthy donors and cancer patients. In germline, CDR1 is KGHSH, CDR2 LQKENI. Trimming removed 2 bases from V and 8 bases from J, with 11 bases in between. This CDR3 is 13 amino acids long. Sequenced by immunoSEQ multiplex PCR; TCRdb stores in-frame clones only, minus some. The sample holds around 50,000 clones, around 93% seen once. This chain connects TRBV18 to TRBJ2-3; D is undetermined. The TCR comes from a young man with colorectal cancer. The sample taken for sequencing was PBMCs. The CDR3, as DNA: TGTGCCAGCTCACCAGGGTTAGGAAGTACGCAGTATTTT. Translating it yields CASSPGLGSTQYF.